This T cell receptor beta chain was found in a study of cytomegalovirus exposure and HLA in healthy donors. Study overall: There were 75 million to 95 million unique TCRs (from HLA-typed donors) in an early data release. Findings and limits, study-wide: What TCR beta sequences reportedly achieved was accurate prediction of HLA-A and HLA-B alleles in most subjects. Later, an analysis showed that TCR beta chains associated with HLA were more clonally expanded than others that were equally common.

Vbeta (60) and Jbeta (13) primers were used in the PCR. This table comes from immunoSEQ multiplex PCR, and its TCRdb copy is limited to in-frame clones, with some not included. The sample carries some 150,000 clones, 80% to 85% recorded once. Comments on this clone: The antigen remains undetermined.

The sequence was obtained from a woman aged 30 to 39 in good health and CMV-seronegative. The sequenced sample consisted of PBMCs.

The CDR3 is CASSLHRRETQYF. DNA of the CDR3: TGTGCCAGCAGCTTACACAGAAGGGAGACCCAGTACTTC. The chain links TRBV11-3 to TRBJ2-5, with unresolved D. V lost 2 bases, J lost 5 bases, and 9 bases lay in between. Germline V gene lookup returns CDR1 SGHNT and CDR2 YENEEA. This CDR3 comprises 13 residues.